The rows below give T cell receptor beta chains drawn from one sample of a study of CD8 T cells in Susac syndrome. MiXCR, applied by TCRdb to the immunoSEQ multiplex PCR reads, yields one record per CDR3 protein. Here the sample spans about 300,000 distinct CDR3 sequences, about 91% being singletons. The sequenced material came from CD8+ T cells from PBMCs. These receptors were obtained from a human donor with multiple sclerosis. The CDR3 runs from the conserved cysteine through the conserved F or W. The D gene is left open where the match is weak. Not all rows give a size; the values are once, few, many and, for expanded clones, a class.

>TRBV6-1|TRBJ2-3|-|-
TGTGCCAGCAGTGTAAGCGGTTGGGCTGGCACAGATACGCAGTATTTT
CASSVSGWAGTDTQYF
>TRBV7-9|TRBJ2-6|-|-
TGTGCCAGCAGCTTTGTAACCGACAGTGGCTCTGGGGCCAACGTCCTGACTTTC
CASSFVTDSGSGANVLTF
>TRBV7-2|TRBJ2-7|-|TRBD2
TGTGCCAGCACCCTAAGCGGGAGGCTCGACGAGCAGTACTTC
CASTLSGRLDEQYF
>TRBV29-1|TRBJ2-3|-|-
TGCAGCGTTGACCCCCCGGGGGATACGCAGTATTTT
CSVDPPGDTQYF
>TRBV7-3|TRBJ2-5|once|-
TGTGCCAGCAGTCCTGGTTTCGGGCCCTTGTACCAAGAGACCCAGTACTTC
CASSPGFGPLYQETQYF
>TRBV30|TRBJ2-1|-|TRBD1
TGTGCCTGGAGTGTACTAGGGACAGCCTACAATGAGCAGTTCTTC
CAWSVLGTAYNEQFF
>TRBV5-4|TRBJ2-1|-|TRBD1
TGTGCCAGCAGCCGTCCGGGACAGGGGGCCGTCTACAATGAGCAGTTCTTC
CASSRPGQGAVYNEQFF
>TRBV7-6|TRBJ2-3|once|TRBD2
TGTGCCAGCAGCTTAGCGGGTCTAGCGGGAGGGATGCTGGATACGCAGTATTTT
CASSLAGLAGGMLDTQYF
>TRBV7-9|TRBJ1-4|-|-
TGTGCCAGCAGCTCCCCGTCGGAGGGGGTCAGTCCCTATGAAAAACTGTTTTTT
CASSSPSEGVSPYEKLFF
>TRBV29-1|TRBJ1-2|-|TRBD1
TGCAGCGTTGAAGGGACAGGGGAGGGCTACACCTTC
CSVEGTGEGYTF
>TRBV13|TRBJ2-4|-|TRBD1
TGTGCCAGCAGCTCTCCGGGACAGGGTGGCAAAAACATTCAGTACTTC
CASSSPGQGGKNIQYF
>TRBV6-5|TRBJ2-5|-|TRBD2
TGTGCCAGCAGTTACTCGACTAGCGGACAAGAGACCCAGTGCTTC
CASSYSTSGQETQCF
>TRBV20-1|TRBJ2-3|-|TRBD2
TGCAGTGCTAGAGGCGGGAGGGATCTCGATACGCAGTATTTT
CSARGGRDLDTQYF
>TRBV19|TRBJ2-7|-|-
TGTGCCAGTAGTATGAGGGGGGCTACCTACGAGCAGTACTTC
CASSMRGATYEQYF
>TRBV5-6|TRBJ1-6|-|-
TGTGCCAGCAGCTTGGATTTGGAGGGGAGGTATTCACCCCTCCACTTT
CASSLDLEGRYSPLHF
>TRBV5-1|TRBJ1-1|-|-
TGCGCCAGCAGCTTAACAGGGCTCGACACTGAAGCTTTCTTT
CASSLTGLDTEAFF
>TRBV6-6|TRBJ2-7|-|-
TGTGCCAGCAGGGCTTACAGTATCGAGCAGTACTTC
CASRAYSIEQYF
>TRBV7-2|TRBJ2-7|-|-
TGTGCCAGCAGCACAACATTGGCCTACGAGCAGTACTTC
CASSTTLAYEQYF
>TRBV27|TRBJ1-2|-|-
TGTGCCAGCAGTTTCTATGGGGGCCTCTATGGCTACACCTTC
CASSFYGGLYGYTF
>TRBV30|TRBJ1-6|-|-
TGTGCCACCGACCGTCAACCTACCTCCTATAATTCACCCCTCCACTTT
CATDRQPTSYNSPLHF
>TRBV19|TRBJ1-2|few|-
TGTGCCAGTTCGGGGCAGAGCTATGGCTACACCTTC
CASSGQSYGYTF
>TRBV21-1|TRBJ2-6|-|-
TGTGCCAGCAGCAACAGTGTAGTGAAACTCGGGGCCAACGTCCTGACTTTC
CASSNSVVKLGANVLTF
>TRBV30|TRBJ1-2|-|-
TGTGCCTGGAGTGGGGTCGGGATCCGTGGCTACACCTTC
CAWSGVGIRGYTF
>TRBV12-2|TRBJ2-3|-|-
TGTGCAAGTCGCTCCAACCGAAGCACAGATACGCAGTATTTT
CASRSNRSTDTQYF
>TRBV9|TRBJ2-7|few|TRBD2
TGTGCCAGCAGTGTCGGACTAGCGGCCTCCTACGAGCAGTACTTC
CASSVGLAASYEQYF
>TRBV14|TRBJ1-4|-|TRBD1
TGTGCCAGCAGCCCGGGACAGGGTGATGAAAAACTGTTTTTT
CASSPGQGDEKLFF
>TRBV6-5|TRBJ1-5|-|TRBD1
TGTGCCAGCAGTTCTACGGGGACAGCGTATCACAATCAGCCCCAGCATTTT
CASSSTGTAYHNQPQHF
>TRBV5-6|TRBJ1-2|-|-
TGTGCCAGCAGCCCCTGGGAAGGCCCAGGGGGCTACACCTTC
CASSPWEGPGGYTF
>TRBV6-4|TRBJ2-2|-|-
TGTGCCAGCAGTGACTCGATTGACACCGGGGAGCTGTTTTTT
CASSDSIDTGELFF
>TRBV29-1|TRBJ2-1|-|-
TGCAGCGTTGAAGTGCTCCCGAGGGGGGGTTCCTACAATGAGCAGTTCTTC
CSVEVLPRGGSYNEQFF
>TRBV6-2/TRBV6-3|TRBJ1-1|-|TRBD1
TGTGCCAGCAGTATGCTCGTGGGACAGGCTGAAGCTTTCTTT
CASSMLVGQAEAFF
>TRBV9|TRBJ1-2|-|-
TGTGCCAGCAGCGGTTACAGGGAAGACTTCTATGGCTACACCTTC
CASSGYREDFYGYTF
>TRBV7-9|TRBJ2-7|-|-
TGTGCCAGCAGCCGAAAGGCGGACCAAACCTACGAGCAGTACTTC
CASSRKADQTYEQYF
>TRBV7-9|TRBJ1-3|-|-
TGTGCCAGCAGCTTAACCAACACCATATATTTT
CASSLTNTIYF
>TRBV20-1|TRBJ2-7|-|-
TGCAGTGCTAGTGGGGGACTCGCCTACGAGCAGTACTTC
CSASGGLAYEQYF
>TRBV7-8|TRBJ1-4|-|TRBD1
TGTGCCAGCAGCTCCCACCGGGACAGTAATGAAAAACTGTTTTTT
CASSSHRDSNEKLFF